A single T cell receptor (beta chain) is shown here with its context. Its cognate antigen has yet to be identified. One base away there is no much larger clone; base qualities are not given. This specimen's time point label, interpreted: about 28 days (+/-7) after the second vaccine dose. Because spike-specific TCR depth and breadth did not differ between the two schedules, AZD1222 recipients who got a second dose at roughly 4 weeks were pooled with those who got a second dose at roughly 12 weeks. Vaccinee samples were obtained from the UK trials COV001 and COV002, which included a single-blind randomized controlled phase 2/3 trial of AZD1222 (ChAdOx1 nCoV-19) in healthy adults. For TCRbeta chain sequencing, PBMC samples were collected from trial participants at day 0 and at day 28 after the second dose. The CDR3 regions of human TCRbeta chains were subjected to immunosequencing. In the source study's methods: Repertoire TCRs were matched against a reference library of SARS-CoV-2-specific TCRs generated with the MIRA antigen-specificity platform. Breadth meant the fraction of unique TCRs that were SARS-CoV-2-associated, whereas depth meant the fraction of total T cells that were SARS-CoV-2-associated. Each spike-specific TCR was assigned to its reactive spike region and to a CD4 or CD8 class using the MIRA data. Log10-transformed breadth and depth values were compared by one-way ANOVA with Sidak's multiple comparisons tests. TCRdb's version of the immuneACCESS table is confined to in-frame rearrangements and falls short of the full clone set. An unresolved V gene accounts for under half of the shortfall where checked; the remainder is of unknown origin. The V and J calls and the clone size are those of that table, but D and trimming were determined from the DNA. Across this sample there are some 98,000 clones, with roughly 86% seen only once. The top ten hold roughly 15% of the sample.

This sample was included in a study of T cell responses to AZD1222 COVID-19 vaccine (dated by TCRdb to 2020 to 2023). Study-level background: TCR sequencing covered roughly 230 trial participants: 207 given two doses of AZD1222 and approximately 26 given two doses of MenACWY control vaccine. Trial participants were enrolled into age subgroups of 18-55, 56-69 and 70-plus years, which contained 148, 28 and 57 TCR-sequenced participants, respectively. Results the study describes overall, beyond this receptor: After two AZD1222 doses, both the breadth and the depth of spike-specific TCRs were significantly higher than at day 0 and than in MenACWY recipients. Because no day 14 peak-response samples were available, repertoires were characterized only after the peak T cell response. The vaccine-associated CD4 TCRs covered the entire spike protein, and the dominant responses fell in regions 160-218 and 743-854. Participants were mostly white British, with more females than males. The authors suggested clonal diversity may have been underestimated. Reportedly, close to half of the unique spike-specific TCRs recognized epitopes lying outside the regions that are mutated in the B.1.351 and B.1.1.7 variants. In the small 56-69-year group, the increase in depth fell short of significance, most likely because of low power. Only six AZD1222 recipients were SARS-CoV-2 seropositive at baseline, limiting conclusions about previously exposed vaccinees.

Looking up the germline V gene yields CDR1 MDHEN and CDR2 SYDVKM. The cysteine opens and the phenylalanine closes a CDR3 of 12 amino acids. Kept here is only the CDR3 DNA, which spans 36 bases and is read in frame from base 1. The V end loses 3 bases and the J end loses 8 bases, and a stretch of 10 bases separates them. Here the sequenced sample was peripheral blood, taken 28 days after the second AZD1222 dose. The clonotype originates from an adult who received the AZD1222 COVID-19 vaccine. Recombination connected TRBV28 to TRBJ1-2, with no D gene named confidently. The nucleotide sequence reads as follows: TGTGCCAGCAGTTTGCGGGGTTACGGCTACACCTTC. Translated, this is CASSLRGYGYTF.